Listed here are 6 T cell receptor beta chains from one sample, sequenced in a study of blood T cell repertoires in COVID-19. The protocol was immunoSEQ multiplex PCR, while the TCRdb copy is restricted to in-frame clones and leaves out a portion. The sample includes about 210,000 clones, about 92% of them seen just once. Sequencing was performed on peripheral blood. These receptors were taken from a man aged 25 to 40 with acute or convalescent COVID-19.

The rearrangement joins TRBV14 to TRBJ2-1; 7 bases are a match to TRBD2. CDR3 size: 17 residues. V gave up 0 bases and J gave up 5 bases; unmatched junction bases: 10. Germline CDR1 reads SGHDN; CDR2 reads FVKESK. The CDR3 sequence: CASSQDIGGGTDNEQFF. The CDR3 nucleotides read TGTGCCAGCAGCCAAGATATTGGGGGGGGGACCGACAATGAGCAGTTCTTC.

The chain carries TRBV29-1 and TRBJ2-7; 8 nucleotides match TRBD1. CDR3 length equals 13 residues. The V segment lost 6 bases and the J segment 0 bases; nucleotides outside the gene matches: 4. The germline V gene has CDR1 SQVTM and CDR2 ANQGSEA. The CDR3 bases are TGCAGCGTCTGGACAGGGTCCTCCTACGAGCAGTACTTC. It codes for CSVWTGSSYEQYF.

This chain joins TRBV29-1 and TRBJ1-2, with 7 bases that match TRBD1. Germline CDR1 and CDR2: SQVTM and ANQGSEA. With 0 bases clipped from V and 7 bases from J, the junction kept 17 bases outside the gene matches. The CDR3 length is 17 residues. The CDR3: CSVEDRDKETGQLGYTF. In DNA, the CDR3 is TGCAGCGTTGAAGATCGCGATAAGGAGACAGGGCAACTTGGCTACACCTTC.

This chain joins TRBV7-2 and TRBJ1-1, with D perhaps matching TRBD1 (5 bases). The CDR3 sequence is 15 residues long. CDR1 is SGHTA and CDR2 is FQGNSA in the germline V gene. With 4 bases removed from V and 3 bases from J, the gap between germline ends came to 15 bases. The CDR3, as DNA: TGTGCCAGCAGCTCTAAAAGGGAGGGGTACACTGAAGCTTTCTTT. Its translation is CASSSKREGYTEAFF.

This chain connects TRBV5-1 to TRBJ2-2, with D maybe TRBD1 (5 bases). This CDR3 has 16 residues. Per germline, CDR1 SGHRS and CDR2 YFSETQ. V was shortened by 3 bases and J by 6 bases, with 18 bases between the two germline ends. The CDR3 sequence: CASSYPEGAMPGELFF. CDR3 DNA sequence: TGCGCCAGCAGCTACCCCGAAGGGGCAATGCCCGGGGAGCTGTTTTTT.

V usage is TRBV9 and J usage is TRBJ2-5; 7 bases fit TRBD2. V shed 3 bases and J 4 bases; nucleotides not matched to a gene: 9. The germline CDR1 and CDR2 sequences are SGDLS and YYNGEE. The CDR3 contains 15 residues. The CDR3 DNA sequence: TGTGCCAGCAGCGAGAGAGCGGGATCGTCAGAGACCCAGTACTTC. Translated: CASSERAGSSETQYF.